The 13 T cell receptor beta chains reported below all come from one sample, sequenced in a study of graft-versus-host responses after intestinal transplantation. Some clones are missing from TCRdb's copy, which holds only in-frame ones; the method was immunoSEQ multiplex PCR. Found here are about 110,000 clones, 85% to 95% of them singletons; the top ten hold around 0.49%. No antigen has been identified for these receptors. The sample consisted of unstimulated CD8+ T cells sorted from spleen or lymph node cells, taken before intestinal transplant. The receptors were gathered from a human donor who received an intestinal transplant.

The genes are TRBV7-9 and TRBJ2-5; the D gene is possibly TRBD2 (5 bases). This CDR3 region has 14 residues. Germline V CDR1 and CDR2: SEHNR, FQNEAQ (reference sequence). The V and J ends lost 5 bases and 5 bases respectively, with 15 bases between them. This CDR3 reads CASSLGRPRETQYF. The CDR3 bases are TGTGCCAGCAGCCTGGGGAGACCCAGGGAGACCCAGTACTTC.

Note on this clone: Other DNA sequences within the sample encode an identical CDR3. This chain connects TRBV27 to TRBJ2-1; TRBD1 matches at 8 bases. The CDR3 is 14 residues long. CDR1 and CDR2 from the germline V gene are MNHEY and SMNVEV (reference sequence). The trim removed 2 bases at V and 7 bases at J, leaving 4 bases unmatched. CDR3 DNA sequence: TGTGCCAGCAGTTTAGGGACAGGAGGAAATGAGCAGTTCTTC. As protein: CASSLGTGGNEQFF.

This rearrangement joins TRBV10-3 to TRBJ2-1, with D maybe TRBD1 (5 bases). The V gene's germline CDR1 is ENHRY and CDR2 SYGVKD. This CDR3 is 15 amino acids long. V lost 7 bases, J lost 1 base, and 14 bases lay in between. This CDR3 reads CAINRDRDSYNEQFF. The CDR3 region has the DNA TGTGCCATCAACCGAGACAGAGATTCCTACAATGAGCAGTTCTTC.

The chain carries TRBV6-1 and TRBJ2-4; the D is unclear. Trimming took 1 base from V and 0 from J, leaving 7 bases between them. This CDR3 contains 15 residues. Germline V gives CDR1 MNHNS, CDR2 SASEGT. CDR3 sequence (DNA): TGTGCCAGCAGTGAAGAGCGACTAGCCAAAAACATTCAGTACTTC. It specifies CASSEERLAKNIQYF.

The genes are TRBV30 and TRBJ2-1; D is perhaps TRBD2 (6 bases). The CDR3 sequence is 14 residues long. CDR1 and CDR2 (germline): GTSNPN, SVGIG (reference sequence). V shed 2 bases and J shed 8 bases, with 16 bases lying between them. The DNA for the CDR3 is TGTGCCTGGAGTCCCAACGGGGGTGCGGATGAGCAGTTCTTC. This sequence encodes CAWSPNGGADEQFF.

This clone came up a few times. The rearrangement uses TRBV18 and TRBJ2-7; 13 bases are a match to TRBD2. The germline V gene encodes CDR1 KGHSH and CDR2 LQKENI. V lost 3 bases and J lost 4; bases outside the gene matches: 3. The CDR3 runs 15 residues. The CDR3 region is CASSPTSGRTYEQYF. The CDR3 DNA follows: TGTGCCAGCTCACCGACTAGCGGGAGGACTTACGAGCAGTACTTC.

Here the CDR3 DNA reads TGCGCCAGCAGCCGAGGGGGGGGAGGACAGCCCCAGCATTTT. It is translated as CASSRGGGGQPQHF. This chain connects TRBV4-1 to TRBJ1-5; the D gene is possibly TRBD1 (6 bases). This CDR3 comprises 14 residues. Trimming took off 4 bases at V and 7 bases at J, with 14 bases between the two ends. Per the germline V gene, CDR1 is MGHRA and CDR2 is YSYEKL.

This clone came up once. The CDR3 sequence: CASSIPEGWTEAFF. The CDR3 DNA sequence: TGTGCCAGTAGTATCCCGGAGGGTTGGACTGAAGCTTTCTTT. This chain links TRBV19 with TRBJ1-1; D ambiguous. CDR1 LNHDA and CDR2 SQIVND come from the germline V gene (reference sequence). The CDR3 is 14 amino acids. V gave up 3 bases and J gave up 5 bases, with 13 bases separating them.

In DNA form, the CDR3 reads TGTGCCAGCGGTCACGGGACCTCCTACGAGCAGTACTTC. The encoded protein is CASGHGTSYEQYF. The V and J genes are TRBV11-1 and TRBJ2-7; D might be TRBD1 or TRBD2, each matching 5 bases. The ends were cut back, 8 bases at V and 0 bases at J, with 11 bases in the middle. This CDR3 comprises 13 residues. Germline CDR1 SGHAT, CDR2 FQDESV (reference sequence).

The chain is built from TRBV5-6 and TRBJ2-2; D gene ambiguous. Germline V CDR1 and CDR2: SGHDT, YYEEEE. V was trimmed by 1 base and J by 7 bases, leaving 8 bases between them. The CDR3 has 13 amino acids. DNA for the CDR3: TGTGCCAGCAGCTTGCTTTCCGGCGGGGAGCTGTTTTTT. Protein product: CASSLLSGGELFF.

The V gene is TRBV19, the J gene TRBJ1-5; D not certain. V was trimmed by 7 bases and J by 3 bases, leaving 13 bases between them. The germline CDR1 and CDR2 sequences are LNHDA and SQIVND (reference sequence). CDR3 length: 14 residues. The CDR3 reads CASNPGPPNQPQHF. CDR3 nucleotides: TGTGCCAGTAACCCGGGCCCTCCCAATCAGCCCCAGCATTTT.

The chain combines TRBV7-3 with TRBJ2-5, with 13 nucleotides matching TRBD2. Germline trimming cut 3 bases from V and 11 bases from J; bases unmatched to any gene: 9. The germline V gene encodes CDR1 SGHTA and CDR2 FQGTGA. This CDR3 is 15 amino acids long. The CDR3 is CASSFGLAGAEEQYF. CDR3 sequence (DNA): TGTGCCAGCAGCTTCGGACTAGCGGGAGCGGAAGAGCAGTACTTC.

The chain couples TRBV19 to TRBJ1-1; 8 nucleotides match TRBD1. CDR1 is LNHDA and CDR2 is SQIVND in the germline V gene (reference sequence). The CDR3 covers 14 residues. V shed 8 bases, J shed 7 bases, and the junction held 12 bases outside the gene matches. The CDR3 spells CASAPGQGPYEAFF. CDR3 DNA sequence: TGTGCCAGTGCTCCCGGACAGGGACCTTATGAAGCTTTCTTT.